A selection of T cell receptor beta chains follows, all from one sample in a study of identical twins' blood T cells. MiXCR, applied by TCRdb to the 5' RACE reads, yields one record per CDR3 protein. The table lists fewer than 450,000 distinct CDR3 sequences, approximately 30% of them singletons. What was sequenced was PBMCs. These TCRs come from a woman aged 18 to 55 in good health. Both conserved end residues are part of each CDR3. D genes are given only for firm matches. Where a row states a size, it is once, few, many or the class of an expanded clone; other rows omit it.

j_call: TRBJ1-1
clone_size: -
d_call: -
v_call: TRBV29-1
cdr3_aa: CSVENPQGGMAFF
cdr3_nt: TGCAGCGTTGAAAATCCTCAGGGAGGGATGGCTTTCTTT

j_call: TRBJ1-1
clone_size: few
d_call: -
v_call: TRBV2
cdr3_aa: CASKEGVYTEAFF
cdr3_nt: TGTGCCAGCAAGGAGGGCGTGTACACTGAAGCTTTCTTT

j_call: TRBJ2-5
clone_size: -
d_call: -
v_call: TRBV10-2
cdr3_aa: CASRQTRETQYF
cdr3_nt: TGCGCCAGTCGCCAGACACGAGAGACCCAGTACTTC

j_call: TRBJ1-2
clone_size: few
d_call: -
v_call: TRBV5-1
cdr3_aa: CASSFISGRSNYGYTF
cdr3_nt: TGCGCCAGCAGCTTTATTTCAGGGCGATCTAACTATGGCTACACCTTC

j_call: TRBJ1-6
clone_size: -
d_call: -
v_call: TRBV12-3/TRBV12-4
cdr3_aa: CATRGGTNSPLHF
cdr3_nt: TGTGCCACCCGTGGGGGTACCAATTCACCCCTCCACTTT

j_call: TRBJ1-2
clone_size: -
d_call: -
v_call: TRBV27
cdr3_aa: CASSLSGVKSYTF
cdr3_nt: TGTGCCAGCAGTTTAAGTGGGGTAAAGAGCTACACCTTC

j_call: TRBJ1-5
clone_size: few
d_call: -
v_call: TRBV30
cdr3_aa: CAWSGRGNQPQHF
cdr3_nt: TGTGCCTGGAGTGGCAGGGGCAATCAGCCCCAGCATTTT

j_call: TRBJ2-7
clone_size: few
d_call: TRBD2
v_call: TRBV19
cdr3_aa: CASSFLLGTSGKNEQYF
cdr3_nt: TGTGCCAGTAGTTTCCTCTTGGGGACTAGCGGGAAAAACGAGCAGTACTTC

j_call: TRBJ2-5
clone_size: few
d_call: TRBD2
v_call: TRBV12-3/TRBV12-4
cdr3_aa: CASSWTSGGQETQYF
cdr3_nt: TGTGCCAGCAGTTGGACTAGCGGGGGGCAAGAGACCCAGTACTTC

j_call: TRBJ1-4
clone_size: -
d_call: -
v_call: TRBV20-1
cdr3_aa: CSARASVRNLVF
cdr3_nt: TGCAGTGCTAGAGCATCAGTGAGGAACTTGGTTTTT

j_call: TRBJ2-4
clone_size: -
d_call: -
v_call: TRBV2
cdr3_aa: CASSEYSAASGHF
cdr3_nt: TGTGCCAGCAGTGAATATAGCGCAGCGAGTGGGCACTTC

j_call: TRBJ1-2
clone_size: -
d_call: TRBD1
v_call: TRBV10-2
cdr3_aa: CASSGTGGVYGYTF
cdr3_nt: TGCGCCAGCTCCGGGACAGGGGGCGTCTATGGCTACACCTTC

j_call: TRBJ1-1
clone_size: -
d_call: -
v_call: TRBV2
cdr3_aa: CASSEAHWGGTEAFF
cdr3_nt: TGTGCCAGCAGTGAAGCCCATTGGGGTGGCACTGAAGCTTTCTTT

j_call: TRBJ2-1
clone_size: few
d_call: -
v_call: TRBV25-1
cdr3_aa: CASSESLKGNYNEQFF
cdr3_nt: TGTGCCAGCAGTGAATCGCTGAAAGGGAACTACAATGAGCAGTTCTTC

j_call: TRBJ1-1
clone_size: few
d_call: TRBD1
v_call: TRBV6-6
cdr3_aa: CASRIRTGTNTEAFF
cdr3_nt: TGTGCCAGCAGGATTAGGACAGGGACGAACACTGAAGCTTTCTTT

j_call: TRBJ2-7
clone_size: -
d_call: -
v_call: TRBV29-1
cdr3_aa: CSVRDVYYEQYF
cdr3_nt: TGCAGCGTACGGGACGTCTACTACGAGCAGTACTTC

j_call: TRBJ1-5
clone_size: -
d_call: TRBD1
v_call: TRBV20-1
cdr3_aa: CSARGDRPNQPHHF
cdr3_nt: TGCAGTGCTAGAGGGGACAGACCTAATCAGCCCCATCATTTT

j_call: TRBJ1-1
clone_size: few
d_call: -
v_call: TRBV7-9
cdr3_aa: CASSLGGGKAEAFF
cdr3_nt: TGTGCCAGCAGCTTAGGAGGGGGGAAGGCTGAAGCTTTCTTT

j_call: TRBJ1-3
clone_size: -
d_call: TRBD1
v_call: TRBV2
cdr3_aa: CASTRQGPGNTIYF
cdr3_nt: TGTGCCAGCACGAGACAGGGCCCAGGAAACACCATATATTTT

j_call: TRBJ2-1
clone_size: -
d_call: TRBD2
v_call: TRBV3-1
cdr3_aa: CASSPRGDPREFVNEQFF
cdr3_nt: TGTGCCAGCAGCCCCCGGGGGGATCCTCGGGAGTTTGTAAATGAGCAGTTCTTC

j_call: TRBJ2-1
clone_size: -
d_call: -
v_call: TRBV7-6
cdr3_aa: CASSRGGTIYNEQFF
cdr3_nt: TGTGCCAGCAGCAGGGGTGGGACAATCTATAATGAGCAGTTCTTC

j_call: TRBJ1-1
clone_size: -
d_call: -
v_call: TRBV21-1
cdr3_aa: CASSMMEEQMDTEGFF
cdr3_nt: TGTGCCAGCAGCATGATGGAAGAACAGATGGACACTGAAGGTTTCTTT

j_call: TRBJ1-3
clone_size: few
d_call: -
v_call: TRBV6-6
cdr3_aa: CASSYRDGTASGNTIYF
cdr3_nt: TGTGCCAGCAGTTACCGAGACGGGACCGCCTCTGGAAACACCATATATTTT

j_call: TRBJ2-7
clone_size: -
d_call: -
v_call: TRBV27
cdr3_aa: CASSLSGLIYEQYF
cdr3_nt: TGTGCCAGCAGTTTGTCAGGGTTAATCTACGAGCAGTACTTC

j_call: TRBJ2-1
clone_size: few
d_call: -
v_call: TRBV30
cdr3_aa: CAWSLNEQFF
cdr3_nt: TGTGCCTGGAGTTTGAATGAGCAGTTCTTC

j_call: TRBJ1-2
clone_size: few
d_call: -
v_call: TRBV28
cdr3_aa: CASYSQGNYGYTF
cdr3_nt: TGTGCCAGCTATTCGCAGGGAAACTATGGCTACACCTTC

j_call: TRBJ1-1
clone_size: -
d_call: -
v_call: TRBV20-1
cdr3_aa: CSASPSQGKAFF
cdr3_nt: TGCAGTGCTAGCCCCTCCCAGGGTAAAGCTTTCTTT

j_call: TRBJ2-7
clone_size: -
d_call: -
v_call: TRBV10-3
cdr3_aa: CAISEYARFSYEQYF
cdr3_nt: TGTGCCATCAGTGAGTACGCAAGGTTCTCCTACGAGCAGTACTTC

j_call: TRBJ1-4
clone_size: few
d_call: -
v_call: TRBV2
cdr3_aa: CASSEITDEKLFF
cdr3_nt: TGTGCCAGCAGTGAAATAACAGACGAAAAACTGTTTTTT

j_call: TRBJ1-3
clone_size: -
d_call: -
v_call: TRBV7-9
cdr3_aa: CASSLEGTYGDTIYF
cdr3_nt: TGTGCCAGCAGTCTGGAGGGAACCTACGGAGACACCATATATTTT

j_call: TRBJ1-2
clone_size: -
d_call: TRBD1
v_call: TRBV5-1
cdr3_aa: CASSLEGRGLNGYTF
cdr3_nt: TGCGCCAGCAGCTTGGAGGGCAGGGGGCTGAATGGCTACACCTTC

j_call: TRBJ2-5
clone_size: few
d_call: -
v_call: TRBV5-6
cdr3_aa: CASSFTSRTQYF
cdr3_nt: TGTGCCAGCAGCTTCACCTCTAGAACCCAGTACTTC

j_call: TRBJ1-1
clone_size: -
d_call: -
v_call: TRBV20-1
cdr3_aa: CSARGSRGLTEAFF
cdr3_nt: TGCAGTGCTAGAGGATCACGGGGCTTGACTGAAGCTTTCTTT

j_call: TRBJ2-3
clone_size: once
d_call: -
v_call: TRBV10-3
cdr3_aa: CAISDGPKPDTQYF
cdr3_nt: TGTGCCATCAGTGACGGTCCGAAGCCAGATACGCAGTATTTT

j_call: TRBJ2-2
clone_size: -
d_call: -
v_call: TRBV11-2
cdr3_aa: CASSHGLELRGNGTPGSCFF
cdr3_nt: -

j_call: TRBJ2-2
clone_size: -
d_call: -
v_call: TRBV20-1
cdr3_aa: CSAGVTAREPFF
cdr3_nt: TGCAGTGCGGGCGTTACGGCGAGGGAGCCGTTTTTT